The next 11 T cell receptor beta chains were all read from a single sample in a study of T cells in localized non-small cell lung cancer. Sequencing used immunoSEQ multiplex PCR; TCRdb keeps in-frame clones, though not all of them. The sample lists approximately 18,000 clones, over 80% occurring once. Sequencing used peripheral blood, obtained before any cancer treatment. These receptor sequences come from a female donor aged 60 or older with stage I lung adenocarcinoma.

CDR3 in amino acids: CAWSRGGATREQYF. The CDR3 nucleotides are TGTGCCTGGAGCCGAGGGGGGGCGACCCGGGAGCAGTACTTC. The chain is built from TRBV30 and TRBJ2-7, with D possibly being TRBD2 (7 bases). The V end was cut by 3 bases, the J end by 7 bases, with 19 bases between. Germline V gene data show CDR1 as GTSNPN and CDR2 as SVGIG (reference sequence). The CDR3 runs 14 residues.

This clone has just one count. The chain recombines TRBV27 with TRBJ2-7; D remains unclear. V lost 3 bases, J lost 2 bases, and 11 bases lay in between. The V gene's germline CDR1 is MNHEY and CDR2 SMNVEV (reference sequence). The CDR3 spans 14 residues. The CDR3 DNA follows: TGTGCCAGCAGTTTTCCCGGCAGACCCTACGAGCAGTACTTC. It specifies CASSFPGRPYEQYF.

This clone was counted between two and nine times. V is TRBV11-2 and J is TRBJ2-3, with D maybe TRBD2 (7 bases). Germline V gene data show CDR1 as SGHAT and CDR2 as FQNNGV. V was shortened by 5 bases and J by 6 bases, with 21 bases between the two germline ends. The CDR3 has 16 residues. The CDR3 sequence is CASSLESGGASDTQYF. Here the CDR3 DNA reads TGTGCCAGCAGCCTCGAGTCTGGGGGGGCATCTGATACGCAGTATTTT.

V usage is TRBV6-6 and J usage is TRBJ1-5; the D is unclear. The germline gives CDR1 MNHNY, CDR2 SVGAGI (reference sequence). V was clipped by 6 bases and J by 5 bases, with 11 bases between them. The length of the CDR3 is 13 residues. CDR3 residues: CASSGPLYQPQHF. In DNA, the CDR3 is TGTGCCAGCAGCGGGCCCCTCTATCAGCCCCAGCATTTT.

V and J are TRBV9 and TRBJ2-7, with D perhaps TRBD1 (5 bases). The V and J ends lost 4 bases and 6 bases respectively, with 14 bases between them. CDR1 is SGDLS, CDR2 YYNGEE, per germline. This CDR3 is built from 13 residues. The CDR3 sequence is CASSLTRVSEQYF. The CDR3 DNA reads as TGTGCCAGCAGCTTAACCAGGGTGTCCGAGCAGTACTTC.

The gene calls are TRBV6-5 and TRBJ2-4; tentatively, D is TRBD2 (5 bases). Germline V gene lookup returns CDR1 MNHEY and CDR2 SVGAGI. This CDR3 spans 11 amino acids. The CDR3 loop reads CVARGFGIQYF. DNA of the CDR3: TGTGTCGCTCGAGGGTTTGGCATTCAGTACTTC.

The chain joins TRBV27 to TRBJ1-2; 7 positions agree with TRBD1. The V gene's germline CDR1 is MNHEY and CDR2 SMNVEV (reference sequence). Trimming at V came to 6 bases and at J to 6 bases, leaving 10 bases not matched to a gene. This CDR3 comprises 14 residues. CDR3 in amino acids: CASRRTGQEDGYTF. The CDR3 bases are TGTGCCAGCAGGCGGACAGGTCAGGAAGATGGCTACACCTTC.

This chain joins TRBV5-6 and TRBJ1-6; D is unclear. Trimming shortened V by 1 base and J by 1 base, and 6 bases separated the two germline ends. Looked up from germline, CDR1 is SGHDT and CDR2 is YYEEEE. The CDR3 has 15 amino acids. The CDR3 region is CASSLNPSYNSPLHF. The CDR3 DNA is TGTGCCAGCAGCTTGAACCCGTCCTATAATTCACCCCTCCACTTT. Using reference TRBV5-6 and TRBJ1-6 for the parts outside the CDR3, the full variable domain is DAGVTQSPTHLIKTRGQQVTLRCSPKSGHDTVSWYQQALGQGPQFIFQYYEEEERQRGNFPDRFSGHQFPNYSSELNVNALLLGDSALYLCASSLNPSYNSPLHFGNGTRLTVT.

CDR3: CAWSVLTDTQYF. The DNA of the CDR3 is TGTGCCTGGAGTGTACTGACAGATACGCAGTATTTT. The chain carries TRBV30 and TRBJ2-3; D is undetermined. Trimming took 0 bases from V and 3 from J, leaving 4 bases between them. This CDR3 has 12 residues. CDR1 and CDR2 from the germline V gene are GTSNPN and SVGIG (reference sequence).

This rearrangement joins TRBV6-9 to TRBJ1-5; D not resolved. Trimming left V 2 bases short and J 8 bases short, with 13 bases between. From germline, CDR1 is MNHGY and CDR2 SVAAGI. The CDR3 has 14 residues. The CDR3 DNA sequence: TGTGCCAGCAGTTATGGCCCGGAGGGTGAGCCCCAGCATTTT. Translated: CASSYGPEGEPQHF.

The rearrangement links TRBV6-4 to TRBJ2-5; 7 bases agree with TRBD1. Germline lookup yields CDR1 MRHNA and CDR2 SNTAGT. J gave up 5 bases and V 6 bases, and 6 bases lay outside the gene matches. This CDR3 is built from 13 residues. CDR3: CASSRTGGETQYF. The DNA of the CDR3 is TGTGCCAGCAGCAGGACAGGCGGGGAGACCCAGTACTTC.